The 21 T cell receptor beta chains below come from one sample, sequenced in a study of blood T cell repertoires in COVID-19. This table comes from immunoSEQ multiplex PCR, and its TCRdb copy is limited to in-frame clones, with some not included. The table lists roughly 300,000 clones, around nine tenths of them singletons. Input material: peripheral blood. The source of these receptors is a woman aged 25 to 39 with COVID-19, enrolled during active disease.

V and J are TRBV5-1 and TRBJ2-7; TRBD2 is a possible D gene (6 bases). The CDR3 spans 20 residues. V lost 2 bases and J 2 bases, leaving 29 bases between the germline ends. Germline lookup yields CDR1 SGHRS and CDR2 YFSETQ. CDR3 sequence reads: CASSFYADRALSGFTYEQYF. In nucleotides, the CDR3 is TGCGCCAGCAGCTTTTATGCAGACAGAGCATTGAGCGGGTTTACCTACGAGCAGTACTTC.

This chain connects TRBV2 to TRBJ2-7; no definite D call. The CDR3 sequence is 15 residues long. V lost 0 bases and J 3 bases, leaving 12 bases between the germline ends. CDR1 and CDR2 (germline): SNHLY, FYNNEI. CDR3 amino acids: CASSEALHVDYEQYF. CDR3 DNA: TGTGCCAGCAGTGAAGCGCTTCACGTAGACTACGAGCAGTACTTC.

This clone was recorded once. CDR3 sequence: CASSLGAGDYEQYF. CDR3 DNA: TGCGCCAGCAGCTTGGGAGCGGGAGACTACGAGCAGTACTTC. The chain has TRBV5-1 and TRBJ2-7, with TRBD2 matching over 8 bases. The V gene's germline CDR1 is SGHRS and CDR2 YFSETQ. Germline trimming cut 0 bases from V and 3 bases from J; bases unmatched to any gene: 2. The CDR3 spans 14 residues.

The V call is TRBV10-2, the J call TRBJ2-1; TRBD2 matches 7 bases. The V gene's germline CDR1 is WSHSY and CDR2 SAAADI. The V gene end was trimmed by 2 bases and the J gene end by 8 bases; junction bases not matched to a gene: 6. This CDR3 spans 14 amino acids. The CDR3 DNA reads TGCGCCAGCAGTGAGGGGAGGGCCACGGATGAGCAGTTCTTC. Translation gives CASSEGRATDEQFF.

The chain recombines TRBV7-2 with TRBJ2-1; 12 nucleotides line up with TRBD2. The CDR3 is 15 amino acids. V gave up 3 bases and J gave up 9 bases; unmatched junction bases: 6. Germline CDR1 and CDR2: SGHTA and FQGNSA. The CDR3 protein is CASSFASGRAGEQFF. The CDR3 nucleotides are TGTGCCAGCAGCTTCGCTAGCGGGAGGGCCGGTGAGCAGTTCTTC.

In DNA, the CDR3 is TGTGCCTGGAGTGTACACAGGGGGACGTATGGCTACACCTTC. Its protein product is CAWSVHRGTYGYTF. The rearrangement uses TRBV30 and TRBJ1-2, with TRBD1 matching over 8 bases. Germline V gene lookup returns CDR1 GTSNPN and CDR2 SVGIG (reference sequence). Trimming took 0 bases from V and 5 from J; bases not matched to a gene: 5. The CDR3 has 14 residues.

This chain uses TRBV5-1 with TRBJ2-2, with a tentative D call TRBD1 (6 bases). Trimming removed 4 bases at V and 0 bases at J, with 13 bases between. Germline V gene sequence: CDR1 SGHRS, CDR2 YFSETQ. The CDR3 contains 16 residues. The CDR3 DNA sequence: TGCGCCAGCAGCGCTGACAGGATATCGAACACCGGGGAGCTGTTTTTT. Translated, it gives CASSADRISNTGELFF.

V and J are TRBV19 and TRBJ1-1, with D perhaps matching TRBD1 (5 bases). The germline CDR1 and CDR2 sequences are LNHDA and SQIVND (reference sequence). Trimming took off 2 bases at V and 1 base at J, with 11 bases between the two ends. CDR3 length: 15 residues. This CDR3 reads CASSITPGRNTEAFF. The CDR3, as DNA: TGTGCCAGTAGTATAACGCCAGGGCGGAACACTGAAGCTTTCTTT.

The rearrangement uses TRBV6-1 and TRBJ1-5, with 7 bases fitting TRBD1. With 3 bases clipped from V and 0 bases from J, the junction kept 8 bases outside the gene matches. The CDR3 loop spans 17 amino acids. The germline V gene encodes CDR1 MNHNS and CDR2 SASEGT. As DNA, the CDR3 is TGTGCCAGCAGTGAGTGGGGCAGGGGGGATAGCAATCAGCCCCAGCATTTT. It translates to CASSEWGRGDSNQPQHF.

This chain joins TRBV30 and TRBJ2-7; 14 bases are a match to TRBD2. This CDR3 comprises 14 residues. CDR1 and CDR2 from the germline V gene are GTSNPN and SVGIG (reference sequence). Trimming removed 2 bases from V and 7 bases from J; junction bases left unmatched: 4. CDR3 DNA sequence: TGTGCCTGGAGTACGGGACTAGCGGGAGATGAGCAGTACTTC. It encodes CAWSTGLAGDEQYF.

This clone is a singleton in its sample. V usage is TRBV5-1 and J usage is TRBJ2-5; 11 positions match TRBD2. The V gene's germline CDR1 is SGHRS and CDR2 YFSETQ. CDR3 length: 16 residues. Unmatched junction bases numbered 9, after V lost 4 bases and J lost 4 bases. Here the CDR3 reads CASSRTSGSRGETQYF. The CDR3, as DNA: TGCGCCAGCAGCCGTACTAGCGGGAGCAGGGGAGAGACCCAGTACTTC.

The chain couples TRBV6-5 to TRBJ2-1; 9 nucleotides align to TRBD1. Germline V gene sequence: CDR1 MNHEY, CDR2 SVGAGI. This CDR3 contains 14 residues. The ends lost 2 bases at V and 9 bases at J; junction bases unmatched: 5. The CDR3 coding sequence is TGTGCCAGCAGTTACCTACAGGGGGCCCCTGAGCAGTTCTTC. This encodes CASSYLQGAPEQFF.

In nucleotides, the CDR3 is TGCGCCAGCAGCCGACGGGGGGATTTTGCCACTGAAGCTTTCTTT. Translation: CASSRRGDFATEAFF. The genes are TRBV5-1 and TRBJ1-1; a possible D gene is TRBD1 (5 bases). The CDR3 runs to 15 residues. Germline V lookup: CDR1 SGHRS, CDR2 YFSETQ. With 4 bases removed from V and 4 bases from J, the gap between germline ends came to 17 bases. The full variable domain, its missing parts supplied by reference TRBV5-1 and TRBJ1-1, is KAGVTQTPRYLIKTRGQQVTLSCSPISGHRSVSWYQQTPGQGLQFLFEYFSETQRNKGNFPGRFSGRQFSNSRSEMNVSTLELGDSALYLCASSRRGDFATEAFFGQGTRLTVV.

The chain is built from TRBV9 and TRBJ2-7; unclear D gene. Germline V gives CDR1 SGDLS, CDR2 YYNGEE. CDR3 length: 14 residues. The V end lost 4 bases, the J end lost 5 bases, and 16 bases lay between the germline ends. CDR3 loop: CASSPGSGSHEQYF. The CDR3 region has the DNA TGTGCCAGCAGCCCCGGGTCGGGTTCCCACGAGCAGTACTTC. The whole variable domain, filled in from reference TRBV9 and TRBJ2-7, reads DSGVTQTPKHLITATGQRVTLRCSPRSGDLSVYWYQQSLDQGLQFLIQYYNGEERAKGNILERFSAQQFPDLHSELNLSSLELGDSALYFCASSPGSGSHEQYFGPGTRLTVT.

This chain links TRBV19 with TRBJ2-4, with 7 bases identical to TRBD2. The CDR3 loop spans 14 amino acids. V gave up 3 bases and J gave up 7 bases; unmatched junction bases: 6. The germline CDR1 and CDR2 sequences are LNHDA and SQIVND (reference sequence). The CDR3 region is CASSMGGSLNIQYF. The CDR3 bases are TGTGCCAGTAGTATGGGCGGGAGTTTGAACATTCAGTACTTC. Full variable domain (outside the CDR3, taken from reference TRBV19 and TRBJ2-4): DGGITQSPKYLFRKEGQNVTLSCEQNLNHDAMYWYRQDPGQGLRLIYYSQIVNDFQKGDIAEGYSVSREKKESFPLTVTSAQKNPTAFYLCASSMGGSLNIQYFGAGTRLSVL.

CDR3: CASSETGTSYEQYF. As DNA, the CDR3 is TGCGCCAGCAGTGAAACAGGGACATCCTACGAGCAGTACTTC. The J gene is TRBJ2-7, the V gene TRBV10-2; TRBD1 is a possible D gene (6 bases). CDR3 length: 14 amino acids. Trimming stripped 3 bases from V and 1 base from J, with 10 bases between. The V gene's germline CDR1 is WSHSY and CDR2 SAAADI.

This chain joins TRBV28 and TRBJ1-6; TRBD1 is a possible D gene (5 bases). This CDR3 spans 17 amino acids. V was clipped by 3 bases and J by 2 bases, with 14 bases between them. CDR1 and CDR2 (germline): MDHEN, SYDVKM. CDR3 region: CASSFAGSGPYNSPLHF. The CDR3 DNA sequence: TGTGCCAGCAGTTTTGCGGGGTCGGGGCCCTATAATTCACCCCTCCACTTT.

The count of this clone is one. The rearrangement links TRBV30 to TRBJ2-3; 10 nucleotides align to TRBD2. The germline V gene has CDR1 GTSNPN and CDR2 SVGIG (reference sequence). This CDR3 comprises 18 residues. The V segment lost 0 bases and the J segment 6 bases; nucleotides outside the gene matches: 15. Here the CDR3 reads CAWSVVAGGPGREDTQYF. The CDR3 coding sequence is TGTGCCTGGAGTGTAGTAGCGGGAGGACCCGGGCGAGAGGATACGCAGTATTTT.

Concerning this clone: Other DNA sequences in this specimen translate into the identical CDR3. The genes are TRBV9 and TRBJ2-7, with 12 nucleotides matching TRBD2. Germline-derived CDR1 and CDR2 are SGDLS and YYNGEE. Losses at the gene ends were 2 bases for V and 3 bases for J; bases not matched to a gene: 0. The CDR3 loop spans 14 amino acids. The CDR3: CASSVTSGSYEQYF. Written as DNA, the CDR3 is TGTGCCAGCAGCGTGACTAGCGGGAGCTACGAGCAGTACTTC. Drawing the rest from reference TRBV9 and TRBJ2-7, the complete variable domain is DSGVTQTPKHLITATGQRVTLRCSPRSGDLSVYWYQQSLDQGLQFLIQYYNGEERAKGNILERFSAQQFPDLHSELNLSSLELGDSALYFCASSVTSGSYEQYFGPGTRLTVT.

The rearrangement joins TRBV19 to TRBJ1-3, with D possibly being TRBD1 (5 bases). The CDR3 length is 14 residues. The V gene's germline CDR1 is LNHDA and CDR2 SQIVND (reference sequence). V was cut by 5 bases and J by 1 base, with 9 bases left in between. The CDR3 loop is CASSSTVSGNTIYF. The CDR3 region has the DNA TGTGCCAGTAGTTCGACAGTTTCTGGAAACACCATATATTTT.

This chain links TRBV11-3 with TRBJ2-2; 7 bases match TRBD2. The CDR3 covers 16 residues. With V trimmed by 4 bases and J by 1 base, 6 bases remained unmatched. The germline gives CDR1 SGHNT, CDR2 YENEEA. For the CDR3, the DNA is TGTGCCAGCAGCTCGCGGAGCGGGGTGAACACCGGGGAGCTGTTTTTT. This translates into CASSSRSGVNTGELFF.